This entry is about one T cell receptor beta chain. This specimen comes from a study of T cell changes during pregnancy in multiple sclerosis. Repertoires were generated with immunoSEQ multiplex PCR, while TCRdb's copy carries only in-frame clones and drops some. The table records some 100,000 clones, 94% of them present only once. The CDR3 contains 15 residues. Trimming removed 6 bases from V and 4 bases from J; junction bases left unmatched: 7. Germline lookup yields CDR1 LNHDA and CDR2 SQIVND (reference sequence). V and J are TRBV19 and TRBJ2-1; 9 bases agree with TRBD2. The sequencing used peripheral blood, collected before pregnancy. This clonotype was sampled from a female donor with multiple sclerosis, enrolled in a pregnancy study. Written as DNA, the CDR3 is TGTGCCAGTAGGAAGACTAGCGGCTATTACAATGAGCAGTTCTTC. Encoded protein: CASRKTSGYYNEQFF.